This T cell receptor (beta chain) was recorded in a study of diagnostic markers for celiac disease. CDR3 size: 13 residues. From germline, CDR1 is SGHRS and CDR2 YFSETQ. Each CDR3 protein gets one entry in TCRdb, which reprocessed the reads and gives no DNA. This sample's clone table lists 1,500 to 2,000 distinct CDR3 sequences. This sequence originates from a human donor. Sample: either unsorted cells or a sorted T cell fraction (not recorded which). V gene TRBV5-1 combines with J gene TRBJ2-5; there is no DNA to check the TCRdb D call of TRBD2. The CDR3 here is CASSTGVAETQYF.